This is a list of T cell receptor beta chains from one sample in a study of a mutant IDH1 vaccine in newly diagnosed glioma. Assay: immunoSEQ multiplex PCR; the TCRdb copy retains only in-frame clones and omits some. The sample shows about 62,000 clones, about four fifths of them seen only once. No antigen has been assigned to these receptors. The sample here was PBMCs, taken from a glioma patient whose treatment included an IDH1 peptide vaccine. These receptors all stem from a man aged 25-45 years with glioma. Both conserved end residues are part of each CDR3. The D gene is left open where the match is weak. The size field is filled for only some rows; it gives once, few, many or a size class.

V gene	J gene	clone size	D gene	CDR3 protein	CDR3 DNA
TRBV9	TRBJ2-5	NA	TRBD1	CASSANRGTETQYF	TGTGCCAGCAGCGCCAACAGGGGTACAGAGACCCAGTACTTC
TRBV7-9	TRBJ2-5	NA	NA	CASSLLGVRETQYF	TGTGCCAGCAGCTTATTAGGGGTGCGAGAGACCCAGTACTTC
TRBV13	TRBJ1-1	NA	NA	CASSLWGSFEAFF	TGTGCCAGCAGCCTCTGGGGGTCCTTTGAAGCTTTCTTT
TRBV28	TRBJ1-5	NA	NA	CASTPGGGDNSNQPQHF	TGTGCCAGCACCCCCGGGGGGGGCGATAATAGCAATCAGCCCCAGCATTTT
TRBV2	TRBJ2-1	NA	NA	CASSWVGNEQFF	TGTGCCAGCAGCTGGGTCGGCAATGAGCAGTTCTTC
TRBV18	TRBJ2-6	NA	NA	CASSPRSGYSGANVLTF	TGTGCCAGCTCACCACGGTCAGGGTACTCTGGGGCCAACGTCCTGACTTTC
TRBV27	TRBJ2-1	NA	TRBD2	CASSLSGGEIYNEQFF	TGTGCCAGCAGCCTCAGCGGGGGAGAAATTTACAATGAGCAGTTCTTC
TRBV6-5	TRBJ1-1	NA	NA	CATSRGVNTEAFF	TGTGCCACGTCCCGGGGGGTGAACACTGAAGCTTTCTTT
TRBV6-1	TRBJ1-5	NA	NA	CASSEALDGDSNQPQHF	TGTGCCAGCAGTGAAGCGCTCGACGGAGATAGCAATCAGCCCCAGCATTTT
TRBV6-1	TRBJ1-2	NA	NA	CASSEDEGRKHYGYTF	TGTGCCAGCAGTGAAGATGAGGGCAGGAAGCACTATGGCTACACCTTC
TRBV29-1	TRBJ1-1	NA	NA	CSVAQKLGGAEAFF	TGCAGCGTTGCTCAGAAACTGGGGGGCGCTGAAGCTTTCTTT
TRBV7-8	TRBJ2-1	NA	NA	CASSFVEVFGSYNEQFF	TGTGCCAGCAGCTTCGTAGAGGTGTTTGGGTCCTACAATGAGCAGTTCTTC
TRBV10-1	TRBJ1-3	once	NA	CASSEFQGVSGNTIYF	TGCGCCAGCAGTGAGTTCCAGGGAGTCTCTGGAAACACCATATATTTT
TRBV11-2	TRBJ2-5	NA	NA	CASSLWGRGALRETQYF	TGTGCCAGCAGCTTATGGGGCCGGGGGGCCTTGAGAGAGACCCAGTACTTC
TRBV2	TRBJ2-7	NA	NA	CASSRLGYNEQYF	TGTGCCAGCAGCCGCTTGGGCTATAACGAGCAGTACTTC
TRBV7-9	TRBJ1-1	NA	NA	CASSAGAEAFF	TGTGCCAGCAGCGCCGGAGCTGAAGCTTTCTTT
TRBV6-5	TRBJ1-6	NA	NA	CASSYSDNNSPLHF	TGTGCCAGCAGTTACTCGGATAATAATTCACCCCTCCACTTT
TRBV6-5	TRBJ1-5	NA	NA	CASSSRESQPQHF	TGTGCCAGCAGTTCCAGGGAGAGTCAGCCCCAGCATTTT
TRBV11-1	TRBJ2-7	NA	NA	CASSPSSGRASYF	TGTGCCAGCAGCCCCTCATCCGGGCGCGCATCATACTTC
TRBV2	TRBJ2-3	NA	TRBD2	CASSGPGGADTQYF	TGTGCCAGCAGTGGTCCGGGGGGGGCAGATACGCAGTATTTT
TRBV11-2	TRBJ2-1	NA	NA	CASSPASNEQFF	TGTGCCAGCAGCCCCGCTTCTAATGAGCAGTTCTTC
TRBV11-2	TRBJ2-7	NA	NA	CASSLGQIYEQYF	TGTGCCAGCAGCTTAGGCCAGATCTACGAGCAGTACTTC
TRBV6-1	TRBJ1-4	NA	TRBD1	CASSEIGGQGGEKLFF	TGTGCCAGCAGTGAAATTGGGGGACAGGGTGGAGAAAAACTGTTTTTT
TRBV7-6	TRBJ2-5	NA	TRBD1	CASSRGTGAETQYF	TGTGCCAGCAGCCGTGGGACAGGGGCAGAGACCCAGTACTTC
TRBV11-3	TRBJ2-3	NA	TRBD1	CASSHRGLSTDTQYF	TGTGCCAGCAGTCACAGGGGGCTGTCGACAGATACGCAGTATTTT
TRBV29-1	TRBJ2-5	NA	NA	CSAYRTQETQYF	TGCAGCGCCTACAGGACCCAAGAGACCCAGTACTTC
TRBV11-3	TRBJ2-7	NA	TRBD1	CASSLHRGQEQYF	TGTGCCAGCAGCTTACACAGGGGCCAGGAGCAGTACTTC
TRBV27	TRBJ1-5	few	TRBD1	CASSLGTGNNQPQHF	TGTGCCAGCAGTTTAGGGACAGGAAACAATCAGCCCCAGCATTTT
TRBV4-1	TRBJ1-2	NA	NA	CASSQDDGRFSYTF	TGCGCCAGCAGCCAAGATGATGGGCGGTTCAGCTACACCTTC
TRBV18	TRBJ2-1	NA	NA	CASSPLPPPGNNEQFF	TGTGCCAGCTCACCACTTCCCCCCCCAGGGAACAATGAGCAGTTCTTC
TRBV6-1	TRBJ1-5	NA	NA	CASSEVGQDDQPQHF	TGTGCCAGCAGTGAAGTTGGGCAAGACGATCAGCCCCAGCATTTT